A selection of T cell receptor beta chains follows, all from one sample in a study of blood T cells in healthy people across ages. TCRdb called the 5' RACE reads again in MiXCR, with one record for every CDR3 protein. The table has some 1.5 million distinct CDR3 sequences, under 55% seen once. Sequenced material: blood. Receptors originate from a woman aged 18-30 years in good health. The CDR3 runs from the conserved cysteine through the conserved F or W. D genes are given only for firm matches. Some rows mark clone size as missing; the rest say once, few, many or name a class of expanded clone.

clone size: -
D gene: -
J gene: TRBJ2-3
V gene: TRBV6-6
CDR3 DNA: TGTGCCAGCAGGGGGACTTTCACAGATACGCAGTATTTT
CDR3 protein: CASRGTFTDTQYF

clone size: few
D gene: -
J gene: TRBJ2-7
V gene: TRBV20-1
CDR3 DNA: TGCAGTGCTAGTAGGGTTGGCGAGCAGTACTTC
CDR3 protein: CSASRVGEQYF

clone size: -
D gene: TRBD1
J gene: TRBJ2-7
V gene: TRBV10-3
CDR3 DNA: TGTGCCATCGCCCCGGACAGGAGCTCCTACGAGCAGTACTTC
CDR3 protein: CAIAPDRSSYEQYF

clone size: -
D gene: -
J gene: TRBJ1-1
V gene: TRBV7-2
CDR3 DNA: TGTGCCAGCAGCTCAGATCCAAGGGCACGTCGAGCTTTCTTT
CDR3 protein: CASSSDPRARRAFF

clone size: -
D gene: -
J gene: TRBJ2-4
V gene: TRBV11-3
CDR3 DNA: TGTGCCAGCAGCCGGACCACTCTAGCCAAAAACATTCAGTACTTC
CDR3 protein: CASSRTTLAKNIQYF

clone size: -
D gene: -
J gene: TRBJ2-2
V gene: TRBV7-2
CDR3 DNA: TGTGCCAGCAGCTTAGTTCGGACACTGAACACCGGGGAGCTGTTTTTT
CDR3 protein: CASSLVRTLNTGELFF

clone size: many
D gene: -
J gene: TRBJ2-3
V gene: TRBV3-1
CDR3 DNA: TGTGCCAGCAGCCATATTTCAGATACGCAGTATTTT
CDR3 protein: CASSHISDTQYF

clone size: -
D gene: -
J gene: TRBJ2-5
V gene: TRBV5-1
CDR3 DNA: TGCGCCAGCAGCTTGTTTCCTCAGGGGGGGCAAGAGACCCAGTACTTC
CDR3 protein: CASSLFPQGGQETQYF

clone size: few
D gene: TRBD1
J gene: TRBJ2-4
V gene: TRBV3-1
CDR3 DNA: TGTGCCAGCAGCCACAGGGGGAGCGAAGCGGCCAAAAACATTCAGTACTTC
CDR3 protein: CASSHRGSEAAKNIQYF

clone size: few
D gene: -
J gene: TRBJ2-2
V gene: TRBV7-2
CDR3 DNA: TGTGCCAGCAGCCCTGGCCGAGACACCGGGGAGCTGTTTTTT
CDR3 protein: CASSPGRDTGELFF

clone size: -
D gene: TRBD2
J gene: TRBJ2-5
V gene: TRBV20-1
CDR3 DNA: TGCAGTGCTAGAGGCCTGCTGTCTAGCGGGAGAGGAGAGACCCAGTACTTC
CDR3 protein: CSARGLLSSGRGETQYF

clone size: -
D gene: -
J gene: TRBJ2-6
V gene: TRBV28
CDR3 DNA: TGTGCCAGCGCCAGATTCACCGTCTCTGGGGCCAACGTCCTGACTTTC
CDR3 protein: CASARFTVSGANVLTF

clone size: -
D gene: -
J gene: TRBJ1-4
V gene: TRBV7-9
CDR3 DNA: TGTGCCAGCAGCTTAGATGTGCGGAAACTGTTTTTT
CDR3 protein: CASSLDVRKLFF

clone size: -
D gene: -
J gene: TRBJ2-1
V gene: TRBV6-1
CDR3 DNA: TGTGCCAGCAGTCCCCAGGGGATTCGGTCCTATAACAATGAGCAGTTCTTC
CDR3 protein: CASSPQGIRSYNNEQFF

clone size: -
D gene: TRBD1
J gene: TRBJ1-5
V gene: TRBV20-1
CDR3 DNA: TGCAGTGCAGTGGGACTCCCGGGACAGGGCAATCAGCCCCAGCATTTT
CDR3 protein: CSAVGLPGQGNQPQHF

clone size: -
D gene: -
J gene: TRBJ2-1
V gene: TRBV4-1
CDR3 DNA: TGCACCAGCAGCCAAGTCCGTCGGGCAGGGACTCAGTTCTTC
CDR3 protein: CTSSQVRRAGTQFF

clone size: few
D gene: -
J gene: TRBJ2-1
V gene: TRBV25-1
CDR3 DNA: TGTGCCAGCAGTGAATTCTCGGATTGGAATGAGCAGTTCTTC
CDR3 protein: CASSEFSDWNEQFF

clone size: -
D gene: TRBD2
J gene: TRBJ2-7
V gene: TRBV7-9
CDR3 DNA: TGTGCCAGCAGCCCCCACCCGGGACTAGCGGAAACCCAGTACTTC
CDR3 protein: CASSPHPGLAETQYF

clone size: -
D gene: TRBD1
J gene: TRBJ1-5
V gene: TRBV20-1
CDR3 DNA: TGCAGCCATGACAGGGACCCCCAGCATTTT
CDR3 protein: CSHDRDPQHF

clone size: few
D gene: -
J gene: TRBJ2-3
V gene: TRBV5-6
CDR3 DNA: TGTGCCAGCAGCTTGGTCGTCACGAGGGCAGATACGCAGTATTTT
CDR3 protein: CASSLVVTRADTQYF

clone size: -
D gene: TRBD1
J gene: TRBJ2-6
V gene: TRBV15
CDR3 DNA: TGTGCCACCAGGCCGACAGGGAGAGGCTCTGGGGCCAACGTCCTGACTTTC
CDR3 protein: CATRPTGRGSGANVLTF

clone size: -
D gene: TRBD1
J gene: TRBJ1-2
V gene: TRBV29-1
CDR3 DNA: TGCAGCGTTGACCCTTCCAACAGGGGGCCTTATGGCTACACCTTC
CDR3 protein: CSVDPSNRGPYGYTF

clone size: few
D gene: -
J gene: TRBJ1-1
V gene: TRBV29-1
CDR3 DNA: TGCAGCGTTGGAGGGCTTTCTCGGGACACTGAAGCTTTCTTT
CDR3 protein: CSVGGLSRDTEAFF

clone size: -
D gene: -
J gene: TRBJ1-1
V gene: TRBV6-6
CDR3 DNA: TGTGCCAGCAGTTACTCAGGGGGTTCGAACACTGAAGCTTTCTTT
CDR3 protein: CASSYSGGSNTEAFF

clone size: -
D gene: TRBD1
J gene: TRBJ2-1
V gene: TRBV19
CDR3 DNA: TGTGCAGCACGACAGGGGCTTAACAATGAGCAGTTCTTC
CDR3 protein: CAARQGLNNEQFF

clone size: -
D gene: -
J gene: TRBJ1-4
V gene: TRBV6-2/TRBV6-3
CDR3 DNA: TGTGCCAGCAGATACGACGGGGCAACTAATGAAAAACTGTTTTTT
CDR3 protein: CASRYDGATNEKLFF

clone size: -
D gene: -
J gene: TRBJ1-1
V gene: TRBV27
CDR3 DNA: TGTGCCAGCAGTTTCGGGGGTTATACTGAAGCTTTCTTT
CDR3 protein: CASSFGGYTEAFF

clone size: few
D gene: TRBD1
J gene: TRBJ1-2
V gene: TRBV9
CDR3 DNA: TGTGCCAGCAGCGTAACTCTGACAGGGGGGTTGACGGGCTATGGCTACACCTTC
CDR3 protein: CASSVTLTGGLTGYGYTF

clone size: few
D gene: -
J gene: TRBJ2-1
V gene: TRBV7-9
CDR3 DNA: TGTGCCAGCAGCCCACGAGCTTTGGGGCCCTCCTACAATGAGCAGTTCTTC
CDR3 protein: CASSPRALGPSYNEQFF

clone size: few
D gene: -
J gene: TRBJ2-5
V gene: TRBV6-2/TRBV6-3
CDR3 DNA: TGTGCCAGCAGTTCTAGGATAGAGACCCAGTACTTC
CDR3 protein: CASSSRIETQYF